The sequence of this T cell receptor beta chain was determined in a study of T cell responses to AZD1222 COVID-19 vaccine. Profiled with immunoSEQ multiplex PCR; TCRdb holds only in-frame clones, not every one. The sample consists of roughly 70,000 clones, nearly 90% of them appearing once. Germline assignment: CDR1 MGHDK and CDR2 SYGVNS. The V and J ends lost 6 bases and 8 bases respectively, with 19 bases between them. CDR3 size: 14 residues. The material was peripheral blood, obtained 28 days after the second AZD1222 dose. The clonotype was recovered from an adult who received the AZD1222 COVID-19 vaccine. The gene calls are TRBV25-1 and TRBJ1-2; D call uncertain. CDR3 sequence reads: CASSLTLGDAGYTF. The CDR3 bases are TGTGCCAGCAGCTTAACCCTGGGCGATGCGGGCTACACCTTC.